The rows below give T cell receptor beta chains drawn from one sample of a study of blood T cell repertoires in COVID-19. Sequenced by immunoSEQ multiplex PCR; TCRdb stores in-frame clones only, minus some. The data show about 320,000 clones, approximately 88% seen once. Input material: peripheral blood. The receptor source for this set is a woman in her twenties or thirties with COVID-19, enrolled during active disease. The CDR3 runs from the conserved cysteine through the conserved F or W. D genes are given only for firm matches. The listing skips clone size in some rows; elsewhere it reads once, few, many or a size class.

d_gene | j_gene | abundance | v_gene | CDR3aa | CDR3nt
TRBD1 | TRBJ2-1 | NA | TRBV19 | CASSIDLGQVYNEQFF | TGTGCCAGTAGTATAGATTTGGGACAGGTTTACAATGAGCAGTTCTTC
NA | TRBJ1-5 | NA | TRBV19 | CASSPPGGNQPQHF | TGTGCCAGTAGCCCCCCGGGAGGGAATCAGCCCCAGCATTTT
NA | TRBJ2-2 | NA | TRBV7-8 | CASSSSHTNTGELFF | TGTGCCAGCAGCTCATCACACACCAACACCGGGGAGCTGTTTTTT
TRBD1 | TRBJ1-2 | NA | TRBV6-5 | CASIRTGGLSSGYTF | TGTGCCAGCATCAGGACAGGCGGGTTAAGTTCTGGCTACACCTTC
NA | TRBJ1-2 | NA | TRBV12-5 | CASGPPRFRTNYGYTF | TGTGCTAGTGGCCCCCCTCGATTTAGAACTAACTATGGCTACACCTTC
NA | TRBJ2-3 | once | TRBV5-5 | CASNPARLSTDTQYF | TGTGCCAGCAACCCGGCGCGACTTTCCACAGATACGCAGTATTTT
TRBD1 | TRBJ2-2 | NA | TRBV6-6 | CASSYNGQGLTGELFF | TGTGCCAGCAGTTACAACGGACAGGGGCTAACCGGGGAGCTGTTTTTT
NA | TRBJ2-2 | NA | TRBV18 | CASSPPGAGTGELFF | TGTGCCAGCTCACCACCGGGGGCCGGAACCGGGGAGCTGTTTTTT
NA | TRBJ1-2 | NA | TRBV4-1 | CASSQGVSQYGYTF | TGCGCCAGCAGCCAAGGTGTATCTCAGTATGGCTACACCTTC
TRBD2 | TRBJ2-3 | NA | TRBV5-1 | CASSEAAGGATDTQYF | TGCGCCAGCAGCGAAGCGGCCGGGGGGGCAACAGATACGCAGTATTTT
NA | TRBJ1-1 | NA | TRBV19 | CATPEGRMNTEAFF | TGTGCCACCCCCGAGGGAAGAATGAACACTGAAGCTTTCTTT
TRBD1 | TRBJ1-5 | NA | TRBV6-4 | CASRAGEGQGLFRKPQHF | TGTGCCAGCAGGGCGGGGGAAGGACAGGGCCTCTTTAGGAAGCCCCAGCATTTT
NA | TRBJ1-1 | NA | TRBV11-3 | CASSTLRAEAFF | TGTGCCAGCAGCACCCTTCGGGCTGAAGCTTTCTTT
TRBD2 | TRBJ2-3 | NA | TRBV27 | CASSYRGVPDTQYF | TGTGCCAGCAGTTATCGGGGGGTCCCAGATACGCAGTATTTT
NA | TRBJ1-1 | NA | TRBV7-2 | CASSHPRGTEAFF | TGTGCCAGCAGCCACCCTCGGGGTACTGAAGCTTTCTTT
NA | TRBJ2-1 | NA | TRBV2 | CASTPGISYNEQFF | TGTGCCAGCACCCCGGGAATATCCTACAATGAGCAGTTCTTC
TRBD2 | TRBJ2-3 | few | TRBV5-4 | CASRPAGGPGDTQYF | TGTGCCAGCAGACCAGCGGGGGGGCCGGGAGATACGCAGTATTTT
TRBD1 | TRBJ2-2 | NA | TRBV5-1 | CASRIGYRGNTGELFF | TGCGCCAGCAGGATTGGGTACAGGGGTAACACCGGGGAGCTGTTTTTT